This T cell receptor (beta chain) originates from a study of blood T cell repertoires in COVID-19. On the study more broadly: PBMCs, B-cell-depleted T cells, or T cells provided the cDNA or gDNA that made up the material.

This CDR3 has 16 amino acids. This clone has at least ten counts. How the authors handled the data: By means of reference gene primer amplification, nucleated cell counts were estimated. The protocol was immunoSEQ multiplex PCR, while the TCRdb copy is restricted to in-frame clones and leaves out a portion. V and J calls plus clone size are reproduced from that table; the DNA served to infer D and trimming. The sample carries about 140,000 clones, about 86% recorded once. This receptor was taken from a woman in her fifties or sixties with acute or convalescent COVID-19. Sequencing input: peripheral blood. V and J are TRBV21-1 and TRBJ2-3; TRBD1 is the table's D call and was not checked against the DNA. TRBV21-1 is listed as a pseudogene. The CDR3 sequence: CASSKVETGGTDTQYF. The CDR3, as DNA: TGTGCCAGCAGCAAAGTTGAGACAGGGGGAACAGATACGCAGTATTTT.